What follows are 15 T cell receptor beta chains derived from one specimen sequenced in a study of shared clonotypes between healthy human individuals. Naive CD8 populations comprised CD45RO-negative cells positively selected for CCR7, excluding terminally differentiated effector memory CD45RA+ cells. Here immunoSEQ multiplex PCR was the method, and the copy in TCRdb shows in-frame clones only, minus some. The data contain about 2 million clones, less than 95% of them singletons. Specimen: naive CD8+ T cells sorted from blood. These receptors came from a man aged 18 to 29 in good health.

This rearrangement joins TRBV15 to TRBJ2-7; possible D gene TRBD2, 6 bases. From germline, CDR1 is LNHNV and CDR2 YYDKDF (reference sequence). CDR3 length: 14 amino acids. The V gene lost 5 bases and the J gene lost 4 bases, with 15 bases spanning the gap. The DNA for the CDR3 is TGTGCCACCAGCCCCGGGGGAGGCGCTTACGAGCAGTACTTC. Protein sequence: CATSPGGGAYEQYF. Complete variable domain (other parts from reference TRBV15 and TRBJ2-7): DAMVIQNPRYQVTQFGKPVTLSCSQTLNHNVMYWYQQKSSQAPKLLFHYYDKDFNNEADTPDNFQSRRPNTSFCFLDIRSPGLGDTAMYLCATSPGGGAYEQYFGPGTRLTVT.

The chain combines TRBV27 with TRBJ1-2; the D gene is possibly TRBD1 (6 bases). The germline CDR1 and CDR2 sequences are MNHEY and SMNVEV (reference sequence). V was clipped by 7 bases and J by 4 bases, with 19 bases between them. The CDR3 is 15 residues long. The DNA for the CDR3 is TGTGCCAGCACCACTCCCCCCCCGGGGGCCTATGGCTACACCTTC. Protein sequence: CASTTPPPGAYGYTF.

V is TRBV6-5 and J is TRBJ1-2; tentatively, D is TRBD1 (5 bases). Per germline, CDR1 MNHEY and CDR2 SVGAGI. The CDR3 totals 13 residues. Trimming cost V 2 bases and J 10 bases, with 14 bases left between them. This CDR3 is CASSYGDGPDYTF. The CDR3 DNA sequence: TGTGCCAGCAGTTACGGGGACGGCCCGGACTACACCTTC.

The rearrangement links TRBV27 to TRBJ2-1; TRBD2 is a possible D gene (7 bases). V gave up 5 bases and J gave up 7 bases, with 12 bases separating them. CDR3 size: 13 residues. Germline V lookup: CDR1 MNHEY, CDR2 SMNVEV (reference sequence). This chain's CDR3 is CASSQRGGNEQFF. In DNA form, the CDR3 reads TGTGCCAGCAGTCAAAGGGGGGGGAATGAGCAGTTCTTC.

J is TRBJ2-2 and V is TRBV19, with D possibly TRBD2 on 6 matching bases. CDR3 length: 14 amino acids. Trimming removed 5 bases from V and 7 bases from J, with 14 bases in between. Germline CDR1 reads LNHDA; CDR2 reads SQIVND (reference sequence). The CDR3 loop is CASSAGSPGGELFF. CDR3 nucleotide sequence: TGTGCCAGTAGTGCGGGATCCCCTGGCGGGGAGCTGTTTTTT. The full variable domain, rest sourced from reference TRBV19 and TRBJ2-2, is DGGITQSPKYLFRKEGQNVTLSCEQNLNHDAMYWYRQDPGQGLRLIYYSQIVNDFQKGDIAEGYSVSREKKESFPLTVTSAQKNPTAFYLCASSAGSPGGELFFGEGSRLTVL.

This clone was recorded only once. For the CDR3, the DNA is TGTGCCAGCAGCTTGAACGTCGGGAGTGAAGCTTTCTTT. Its translation is CASSLNVGSEAFF. The chain employs TRBV7-9 and TRBJ1-1; unclear D gene. The CDR3 length is 13 residues. From germline, CDR1 is SEHNR and CDR2 FQNEAQ (reference sequence). V dropped 3 bases and J dropped 7 bases, with 12 bases sitting between them.

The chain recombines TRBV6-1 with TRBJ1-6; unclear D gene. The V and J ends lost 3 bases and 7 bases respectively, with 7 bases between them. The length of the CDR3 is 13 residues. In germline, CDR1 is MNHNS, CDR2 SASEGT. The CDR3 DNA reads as TGTGCCAGCAGTGACACGGGAAATTCACCCCTCCACTTT. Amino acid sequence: CASSDTGNSPLHF.

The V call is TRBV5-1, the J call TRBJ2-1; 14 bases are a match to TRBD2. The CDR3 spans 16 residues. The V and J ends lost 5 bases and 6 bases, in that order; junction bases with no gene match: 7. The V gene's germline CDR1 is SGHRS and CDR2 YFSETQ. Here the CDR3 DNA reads TGCGCCAGCAGTTACACCGGGACTAGCGGGAGCAATGAGCAGTTCTTC. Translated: CASSYTGTSGSNEQFF.

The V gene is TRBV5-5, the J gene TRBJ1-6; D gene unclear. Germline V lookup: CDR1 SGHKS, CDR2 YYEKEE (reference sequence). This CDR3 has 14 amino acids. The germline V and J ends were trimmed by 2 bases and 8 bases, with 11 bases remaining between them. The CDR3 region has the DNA TGTGCCAGCAGCTTATGGGGAGAAGATTCACCCCTCCACTTT. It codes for CASSLWGEDSPLHF.

DNA for the CDR3: TGTGCCAGTAGTATAAGTAAACTTCAGAACACTGAAGCTTTCTTT. It codes for CASSISKLQNTEAFF. The chain combines TRBV19 with TRBJ1-1, with unresolved D. Trimming cost V 2 bases and J 1 base, with 11 bases left between them. The germline V gene has CDR1 LNHDA and CDR2 SQIVND (reference sequence). There are 15 residues in the CDR3. The variable domain in full, completed from reference TRBV19 and TRBJ1-1, reads DGGITQSPKYLFRKEGQNVTLSCEQNLNHDAMYWYRQDPGQGLRLIYYSQIVNDFQKGDIAEGYSVSREKKESFPLTVTSAQKNPTAFYLCASSISKLQNTEAFFGQGTRLTVV.

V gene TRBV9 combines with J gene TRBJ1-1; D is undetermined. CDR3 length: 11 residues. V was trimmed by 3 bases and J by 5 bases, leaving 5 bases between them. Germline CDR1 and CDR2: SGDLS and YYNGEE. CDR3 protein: CASSEVTEAFF. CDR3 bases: TGTGCCAGCAGCGAGGTAACTGAAGCTTTCTTT.

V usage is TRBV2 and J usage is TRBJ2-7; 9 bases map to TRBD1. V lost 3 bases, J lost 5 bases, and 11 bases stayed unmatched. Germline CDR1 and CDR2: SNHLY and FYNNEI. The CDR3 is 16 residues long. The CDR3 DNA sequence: TGTGCCAGCAGTGATCCCCGGGACAGGGAGGAGGACGAGCAGTACTTC. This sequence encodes CASSDPRDREEDEQYF.

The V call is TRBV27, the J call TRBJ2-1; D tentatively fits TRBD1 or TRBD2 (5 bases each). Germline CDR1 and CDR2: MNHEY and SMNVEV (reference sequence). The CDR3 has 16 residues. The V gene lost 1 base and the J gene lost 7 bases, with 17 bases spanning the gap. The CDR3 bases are TGTGCCAGCAGTTTATTAGGTACAGGTCCGGGGAATGAGCAGTTCTTC. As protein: CASSLLGTGPGNEQFF.

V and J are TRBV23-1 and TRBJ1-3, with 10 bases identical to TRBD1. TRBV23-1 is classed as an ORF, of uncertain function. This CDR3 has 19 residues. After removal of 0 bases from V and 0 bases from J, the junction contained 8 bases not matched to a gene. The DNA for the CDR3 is TGCGCCAGCAGTCAATCGATGACCGACAGGGGGCTCTCTGGAAACACCATATATTTT. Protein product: CASSQSMTDRGLSGNTIYF.

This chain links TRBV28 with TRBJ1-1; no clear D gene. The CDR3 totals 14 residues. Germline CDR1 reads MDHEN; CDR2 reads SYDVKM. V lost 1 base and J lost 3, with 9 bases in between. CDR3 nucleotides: TGTGCCAGCAGTTTATTCGCACAGTACACTGAAGCTTTCTTT. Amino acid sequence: CASSLFAQYTEAFF.